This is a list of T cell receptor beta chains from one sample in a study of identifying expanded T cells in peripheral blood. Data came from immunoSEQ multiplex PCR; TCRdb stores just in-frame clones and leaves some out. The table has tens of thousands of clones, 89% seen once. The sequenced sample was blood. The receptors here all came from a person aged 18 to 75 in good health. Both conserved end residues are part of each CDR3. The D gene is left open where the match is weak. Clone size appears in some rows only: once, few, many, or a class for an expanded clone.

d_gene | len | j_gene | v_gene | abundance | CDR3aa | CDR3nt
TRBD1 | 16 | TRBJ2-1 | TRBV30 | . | CAWNLYTGGAGYEQFF | TGTGCCTGGAACCTTTATACAGGGGGCGCTGGGTATGAGCAGTTCTTC
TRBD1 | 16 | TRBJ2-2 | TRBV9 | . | CASSSTGTGDTGELFF | TGTGCCAGCAGCTCCACCGGGACAGGGGACACCGGGGAGCTGTTTTTT
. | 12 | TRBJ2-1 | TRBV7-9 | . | CASSFTNNEQFF | TGTGCCAGCAGCTTCACTAACAATGAGCAGTTCTTC
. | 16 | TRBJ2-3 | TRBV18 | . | CASSPSFLGTSDTQYF | TGTGCCAGCTCACCAAGCTTCCTAGGGACCTCGGATACGCAGTATTTT
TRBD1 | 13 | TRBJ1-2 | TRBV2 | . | CASRLDREYGYTF | TGTGCCAGCAGACTCGACAGGGAATATGGCTACACCTTC
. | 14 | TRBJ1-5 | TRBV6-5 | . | CASSYVPGGQPQHF | TGTGCCAGCAGTTACGTTCCAGGAGGACAGCCCCAGCATTTT
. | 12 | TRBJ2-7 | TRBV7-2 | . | CASSSQGSEQYF | TGTGCCAGCAGCTCCCAGGGAAGCGAGCAGTACTTC
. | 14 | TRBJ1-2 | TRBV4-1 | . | CASSQDPRAGGYTF | TGCGCCAGCAGCCAAGATCCGCGGGCTGGGGGCTACACCTTC
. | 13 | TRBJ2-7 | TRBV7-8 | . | CASSRDRTYEQYF | TGTGCCAGCAGCCGGGACCGAACCTACGAGCAGTACTTC
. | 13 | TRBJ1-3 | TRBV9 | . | CASSPGVGNTIYF | TGTGCCAGCTCTCCTGGGGTTGGAAACACCATATATTTT
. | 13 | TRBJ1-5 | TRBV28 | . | CASSLWGDQPQHF | TGTGCCAGCAGTTTATGGGGAGATCAGCCCCAGCATTTT
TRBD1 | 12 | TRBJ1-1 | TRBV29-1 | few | CSVATGGFEAFF | TGCAGCGTTGCCACAGGGGGCTTTGAAGCTTTCTTT
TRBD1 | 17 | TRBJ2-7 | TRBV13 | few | CASSLGPWDSSSYEQYF | TGTGCCAGCAGCTTAGGCCCCTGGGACAGCAGCTCCTACGAGCAGTACTTC
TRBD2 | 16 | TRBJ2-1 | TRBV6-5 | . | CASSSRAGGSYNEQFF | TGTGCCAGCAGTTCAAGAGCGGGAGGCTCCTACAATGAGCAGTTCTTC
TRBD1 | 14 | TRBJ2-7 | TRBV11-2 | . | CASSSNRGRYEQYF | TGTGCCAGCAGCTCCAACAGGGGGAGGTACGAGCAGTACTTC
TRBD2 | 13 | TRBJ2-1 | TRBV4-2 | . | CASSQDLGTRKFF | TGTGCCAGCAGCCAAGATTTGGGGACTAGGAAGTTCTTC
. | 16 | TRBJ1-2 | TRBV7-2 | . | CASSSQPSGGYNGYTF | TGTGCCAGCAGCTCACAACCTTCCGGAGGATACAATGGCTACACCTTC
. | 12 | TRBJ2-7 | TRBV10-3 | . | CASLRQAGEQYF | TGTGCCTCCCTTCGACAGGCCGGGGAGCAGTACTTC
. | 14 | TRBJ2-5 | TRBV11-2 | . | CASSLEGREETQYF | TGTGCCAGCAGCTTAGAGGGGAGAGAAGAGACCCAGTACTTC
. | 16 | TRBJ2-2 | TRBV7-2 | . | CASSPFAVINTGELFF | TGTGCCAGCAGCCCCTTCGCGGTAATAAACACCGGGGAGCTGTTTTTT
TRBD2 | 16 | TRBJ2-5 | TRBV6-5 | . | CASSYPRTSGQETQYF | TGTGCCAGCAGTTACCCCCGGACTAGCGGGCAAGAGACCCAGTACTTC
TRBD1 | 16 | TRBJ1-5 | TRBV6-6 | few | CASSEGDRGFVQPQHF | TGTGCCAGCTCCGAAGGGGACAGGGGGTTCGTTCAGCCCCAGCATTTT
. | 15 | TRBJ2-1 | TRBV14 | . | CASSQDTQWSGEQFF | TGTGCCAGCAGCCAAGACACCCAGTGGAGCGGTGAGCAGTTCTTC
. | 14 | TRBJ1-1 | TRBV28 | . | CASKTGTWVAEAFF | TGTGCCAGCAAAACAGGGACTTGGGTCGCTGAAGCTTTCTTT
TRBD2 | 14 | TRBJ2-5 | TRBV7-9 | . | CASSLIAGEETQYF | TGTGCCAGCAGCTTAATAGCGGGAGAGGAGACCCAGTACTTC
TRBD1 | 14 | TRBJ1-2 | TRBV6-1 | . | CASTPGRGHYGYTF | TGTGCCAGCACCCCGGGTAGGGGGCACTATGGCTACACCTTC
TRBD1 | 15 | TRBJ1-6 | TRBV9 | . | CASSVGDRGHSPLHF | TGTGCCAGCAGCGTAGGCGACAGGGGGCATTCACCCCTCCACTTT
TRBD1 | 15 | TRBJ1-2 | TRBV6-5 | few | CASTPRTGGVWGYTF | TGTGCCAGCACCCCTAGGACAGGGGGCGTGTGGGGCTACACCTTC
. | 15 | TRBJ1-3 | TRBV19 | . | CASRVQGASGNTIYF | TGTGCCAGTAGGGTCCAGGGTGCATCTGGAAACACCATATATTTT
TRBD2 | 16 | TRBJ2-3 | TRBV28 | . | CASSLPGLAVSDTQYF | TGTGCCAGCAGTCTTCCGGGACTAGCGGTCTCAGATACGCAGTATTTT
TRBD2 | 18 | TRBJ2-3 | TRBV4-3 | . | CASSQAPALAGGEDTQYF | TGCGCCAGCAGCCAAGCCCCCGCACTAGCGGGAGGGGAAGATACGCAGTATTTT
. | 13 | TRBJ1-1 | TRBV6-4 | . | CASSDRGGTEAFF | TGTGCCAGCAGTGACAGGGGAGGCACTGAAGCTTTCTTT
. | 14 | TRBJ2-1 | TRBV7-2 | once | CASSLTGTYNEQFF | TGTGCCAGCAGCTTAACGGGAACCTACAATGAGCAGTTCTTC
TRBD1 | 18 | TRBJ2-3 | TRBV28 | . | CASSSRQGRGSSTDTQYF | TGTGCCAGCAGTTCCCGACAGGGACGAGGGTCTAGCACAGATACGCAGTATTTT
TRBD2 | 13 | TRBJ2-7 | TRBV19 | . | CASSHGGAYEQYF | TGTGCCAGTAGTCACGGGGGGGCCTACGAGCAGTACTTC
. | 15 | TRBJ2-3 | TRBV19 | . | CASSIVPSATDTQYF | TGTGCCAGTAGTATAGTTCCGTCTGCCACAGATACGCAGTATTTT
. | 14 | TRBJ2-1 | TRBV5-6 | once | CASSLLEGYNEQFF | TGTGCCAGCAGCTTGTTGGAGGGCTACAATGAGCAGTTCTTC
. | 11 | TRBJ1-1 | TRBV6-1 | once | CASSKVIEAFF | TGTGCCAGCAGTAAGGTCATTGAAGCTTTCTTT
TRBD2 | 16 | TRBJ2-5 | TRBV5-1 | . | CASSSTSGGASETQYF | TGCGCCAGCAGCTCCACTAGCGGGGGGGCTTCAGAGACCCAGTACTTC
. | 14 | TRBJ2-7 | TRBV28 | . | CASSVGGSPYEQYF | TGTGCCAGCTCGGTAGGAGGGAGCCCCTACGAGCAGTACTTC
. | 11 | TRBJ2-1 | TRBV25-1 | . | CASSDRNEQFF | TGTGCCAGCAGTGATAGGAATGAGCAGTTCTTC